This is a list of T cell receptor beta chains from one sample in a study of T cell responses to AZD1222 COVID-19 vaccine. Method: immunoSEQ multiplex PCR; TCRdb's copy keeps in-frame clones and lacks some. The sample has more than 140,000 clones, about 87% seen once. Specimen: peripheral blood, collected on day 0 of MenACWY control vaccination. Every receptor here comes from an adult in good health. Both conserved end residues are trimmed from each CDR3.

CDR3aa: ASSWGDRTEAF
v_gene: TRBV6-6
j_gene: TRBJ1-1

CDR3aa: ASKDRVNEQF
v_gene: TRBV6-6
j_gene: TRBJ2-1

CDR3aa: ASSAGRGGLAQY
v_gene: TRBV6-4
j_gene: TRBJ2-3

CDR3aa: ASSARGGGEGYT
v_gene: TRBV9
j_gene: TRBJ1-2

CDR3aa: ASSLYRTVVYGYT
v_gene: TRBV5-6
j_gene: TRBJ1-2

CDR3aa: ASSPDRGLIGEQF
v_gene: TRBV28
j_gene: TRBJ2-1

CDR3aa: ASSEWWGNEQF
v_gene: TRBV2
j_gene: TRBJ2-1

CDR3aa: ASSDGTSGVRTDTQY
v_gene: TRBV7-9
j_gene: TRBJ2-3

CDR3aa: ASSLGRGLANENEQF
v_gene: TRBV7-9
j_gene: TRBJ2-1

CDR3aa: ASRLLGSNSPLH
v_gene: TRBV5-6
j_gene: TRBJ1-6

CDR3aa: ASSPHRGGAKNIQY
v_gene: TRBV9
j_gene: TRBJ2-4

CDR3aa: ASSAWGGPGEKLF
v_gene: TRBV9
j_gene: TRBJ1-4

CDR3aa: ASSLWQETGELF
v_gene: TRBV6-1
j_gene: TRBJ2-2

CDR3aa: ASSSEQGRYTEAF
v_gene: TRBV7-3
j_gene: TRBJ1-1

CDR3aa: ASSLWGTGGSLQY
v_gene: TRBV27
j_gene: TRBJ2-3

CDR3aa: ASSQVVNEQF
v_gene: TRBV3-1/TRBV3-2
j_gene: TRBJ2-1

CDR3aa: ASSPQLTEAF
v_gene: TRBV7-9
j_gene: TRBJ1-1

CDR3aa: ASSVTRGRRGYT
v_gene: TRBV9
j_gene: TRBJ1-2

CDR3aa: ASSITGAKNIQY
v_gene: TRBV19
j_gene: TRBJ2-4

CDR3aa: ASSARSMNTEAF
v_gene: TRBV5-8
j_gene: TRBJ1-1

CDR3aa: ASSLNLALEQF
v_gene: TRBV7-3
j_gene: TRBJ2-1

CDR3aa: ASSPGLYGYT
v_gene: TRBV5-5
j_gene: TRBJ1-2

CDR3aa: ASSFANSYNEQF
v_gene: TRBV27
j_gene: TRBJ2-1

CDR3aa: ASSPQGDGRGYGYT
v_gene: TRBV4-3
j_gene: TRBJ1-2

CDR3aa: ASSAGQFYEQY
v_gene: TRBV3-1/TRBV3-2
j_gene: TRBJ2-7

CDR3aa: ASSQVRGYEQY
v_gene: TRBV7-2
j_gene: TRBJ2-7

CDR3aa: ASSSHRRGTGELF
v_gene: TRBV7-2
j_gene: TRBJ2-2

CDR3aa: ASSWGGRGTPLH
v_gene: TRBV28
j_gene: TRBJ1-6

CDR3aa: ASSDTGSNQPQH
v_gene: TRBV2
j_gene: TRBJ1-5

CDR3aa: ASSQAGTGGVKFTKNIQY
v_gene: TRBV4-1
j_gene: TRBJ2-4

CDR3aa: ASSLVGRPLNTEAF
v_gene: TRBV7-8
j_gene: TRBJ1-1

CDR3aa: ASSQEGGGTHEKLF
v_gene: TRBV3-1/TRBV3-2
j_gene: TRBJ1-4

CDR3aa: ASRLQGAGNIQY
v_gene: TRBV27
j_gene: TRBJ2-4

CDR3aa: ASSGVRGEQF
v_gene: TRBV9
j_gene: TRBJ2-1

CDR3aa: ASSAGPGSTEAF
v_gene: TRBV5-1
j_gene: TRBJ1-1

CDR3aa: ASSPAGGVSYGYT
v_gene: TRBV9
j_gene: TRBJ1-2

CDR3aa: ASRWDRVYEQY
v_gene: TRBV5-5
j_gene: TRBJ2-7

CDR3aa: ASRTGGSVSGYT
v_gene: TRBV19
j_gene: TRBJ1-2

CDR3aa: ASSSGTVNYGYT
v_gene: TRBV7-2
j_gene: TRBJ1-2

CDR3aa: ASGSNNYGYT
v_gene: TRBV12-5
j_gene: TRBJ1-2

CDR3aa: AISGGQERDNEQF
v_gene: TRBV10-3
j_gene: TRBJ2-1